This note documents a single T cell receptor beta chain sequence. The data are from a study of blood T cell repertoires in COVID-19. The CDR3 has 11 residues. Trimming shortened V by 10 bases and J by 6 bases, and 13 bases separated the two germline ends. Germline V gene lookup returns CDR1 PRHDT and CDR2 FYEKMQ (reference sequence). TCRdb's copy holds only in-frame clones and misses some; the assay was immunoSEQ multiplex PCR. This table holds roughly 170,000 clones, around 82% found once. This clonotype was obtained from a woman aged 45-60 years in a cohort exposed to, infected with or recovered from COVID-19 (not recorded which). The sequencing input was PBMCs or T cells enriched from blood (not recorded which). The chain carries TRBV13 and TRBJ2-7; a possible D gene is TRBD2 (7 bases). CDR3 amino acids: CATSRGGEQYF. CDR3 nucleotide sequence: TGTGCCACCTCGAGGGGGGGCGAGCAGTACTTC. Full variable domain (rest looked up from reference TRBV13 and TRBJ2-7): AAGVIQSPRHLIKEKRETATLKCYPIPRHDTVYWYQQGPGQDPQFLISFYEKMQSDKGSIPDRFSAQQFSDYHSELNMSSLELGDSALYFCATSRGGEQYFGPGTRLTVT.